The rows below give T cell receptor beta chains drawn from one sample of a study of T cell repertoires in cytomegalovirus infection. No antigens are known for them. TCRdb ran MiXCR on the reads and lists one entry per CDR3 protein. The sample gives 570,000 or so distinct CDR3 sequences, around two fifths of which show up once; over 45% is in the top ten. Source: cultured PBMCs, taken from culture after CMV antigen stimulation. These TCRs come from a human donor in good health (CMV status not recorded). Some clones in this sample may be carry-over from other donors' samples. CDR3s include the opening cysteine and the closing phenylalanine or tryptophan. Each record gives: V gene, clone size, J gene, CDR3 protein. Only some rows state a clone size, as once, few, many or a class for expanded clones.

TRBV6-2/TRBV6-3	-	TRBJ2-3	CASSYFFSGGRITDTQYF
TRBV28	-	TRBJ2-3	CASSELGYTQYF
TRBV7-2	few	TRBJ1-5	CASSVYNQPQHF
TRBV7-2	many	TRBJ2-7	CASSKGPTYEQYF
TRBV7-8	-	TRBJ1-1	CASSLLPGTEAFF
TRBV6-6	-	TRBJ1-2	CASSRTRENTIGYTF
TRBV7-8	many	TRBJ1-2	CASSPTGQTYGYTF
TRBV18	-	TRBJ2-5	CASSPQAIRGETQYF
TRBV6-5	-	TRBJ2-7	CASSYSPPGLPTEQYF
TRBV7-2	few	TRBJ2-2	CASSLPPFGESTGELFF
TRBV27	few	TRBJ2-1	CASSPTPDSFYNEQFF
TRBV28	few	TRBJ1-6	CASMPTFGSYNSPLHF
TRBV6-2/TRBV6-3	-	TRBJ2-5	CASSFLTGTNQETQYF
TRBV19	few	TRBJ1-5	CASSLDTYQPQHF
TRBV10-3	-	TRBJ2-1	CAISESSGPGANEQFF
TRBV7-8	-	TRBJ1-2	CASSLNVWPNYGYTF
TRBV25-1	-	TRBJ1-4	CASSEFAGTGDEKLFF
TRBV7-2	many	TRBJ2-3	CASSLVRHSTDTQYF
TRBV7-9	few	TRBJ2-3	CASSFGQFPDTQYF
TRBV7-2	few	TRBJ2-7	CASSPFEYEQYF
TRBV11-2	-	TRBJ2-5	CASSLDPTTSGKETQYF
TRBV4-3	few	TRBJ1-4	CASSQVATNEKLFF
TRBV7-6	-	TRBJ2-5	CASSQSRVGQETQYF
TRBV7-6	few	TRBJ2-3	CASSLFAGVADTQYF
TRBV7-2	-	TRBJ2-5	CASSSTGTREETQYF
TRBV7-8	-	TRBJ2-7	CATRKDTYEQYF
TRBV7-9	-	TRBJ2-2	CASSLGSADTGELFF
TRBV20-1	-	TRBJ1-4	CSARAGLDEKLFF
TRBV5-1	few	TRBJ1-1	CASTLDGGNTEAFF
TRBV7-9	many	TRBJ1-4	CASSFGQGNEKLFF
TRBV2	-	TRBJ2-5	CASSEVWQGAQETQYF
TRBV5-6	-	TRBJ2-1	CASSFPSGNEQFF
TRBV7-9	-	TRBJ2-2	CASSKISGVGGELFF
TRBV7-6	many	TRBJ2-7	CASSRRLPGLAGVASDEQYF
TRBV6-6	many	TRBJ2-7	CASSYAVQWVYEQYF
TRBV10-3	-	TRBJ1-2	CAIRVARTGANYGYTF
TRBV20-1	-	TRBJ1-4	CSTRDSFEKLFF
TRBV5-1	few	TRBJ2-1	CASSLASGQGIDEQFF
TRBV12-3/TRBV12-4	few	TRBJ1-3	CASNIRRFSGNTIYF
TRBV6-6	few	TRBJ2-1	CASRIHGGGGFDEQFF
TRBV7-2	many	TRBJ1-2	CASSLAQQNYGYTF
TRBV7-8	few	TRBJ1-6	CASSSEEGSPLHF
TRBV2	-	TRBJ2-5	CASPTGALQETQYF
TRBV7-8	few	TRBJ1-3	CASSLEGLAGNTIYF
TRBV7-2	many	TRBJ2-3	CASSQGLSTDTQYF
TRBV5-4	few	TRBJ1-1	CASSLWGWDTEAFF
TRBV6-5	-	TRBJ2-1	CASRLGRYNEQFF
TRBV20-1	few	TRBJ2-3	CSARERSGGVDTQYF
TRBV10-3	few	TRBJ2-1	CAPSGDSDFYSYNEQFF
TRBV5-6	-	TRBJ2-1	CASSPPVWGDEQFF
TRBV30	-	TRBJ1-1	CAWSVPWVAFF
TRBV20-1	-	TRBJ2-7	CSAKRTAISYEQYF
TRBV20-1	-	TRBJ1-5	CSARLTGSGQPQHF
TRBV18	-	TRBJ2-7	CASSPNADSYEQYF
TRBV6-2/TRBV6-3	-	TRBJ2-7	CASSHTTTYEQYF